A selection of T cell receptor beta chains follows, all from one sample in a study of cytomegalovirus exposure and HLA in healthy donors. Libraries were prepared by immunoSEQ multiplex PCR; TCRdb keeps only in-frame clonotypes and omits some of them. The data show about 180,000 clones, with 82% seen just once and more than 1.5% held by the top ten. Input material: PBMCs. These receptors were collected from a middle-aged man in good health and CMV-seronegative. CDR3s include the opening cysteine and the closing phenylalanine or tryptophan. A D gene is named only where the DNA matches it firmly. Size is omitted from some rows. Given values are once, few, many or a class for expanded clones.

TRBJ1-2	TRBV28	once	.	CASSPTDIYGYTF
TRBJ2-2	TRBV5-1	few	TRBD2	CASSLAPIAGGPNTGELFF
TRBJ2-2	TRBV6-5	.	.	CASRAQVPTGELFF
TRBJ2-7	TRBV5-1	.	.	CASRLTGEPYEQYF
TRBJ1-1	TRBV5-1	few	.	CASSFASSGTEAFF
TRBJ2-5	TRBV27	few	TRBD2	CASSRTASGGSGLQETQYF
TRBJ2-3	TRBV7-6	.	.	CASSLASADTQYF
TRBJ1-5	TRBV28	.	.	CASRGGSTGFASQPQHF
TRBJ1-2	TRBV21-1	.	.	CASSTIRDWDRVYGYTF
TRBJ1-5	TRBV5-4	.	.	CASSLGPGSNQPQHF
TRBJ2-3	TRBV5-1	.	TRBD1	CASSPGDRDTDTQYF
TRBJ2-7	TRBV27	.	TRBD1	CASGTGQGAGEQYF
TRBJ2-1	TRBV11-3	.	.	CASSLYSGSYNEQFF
TRBJ2-3	TRBV7-9	.	.	CASSQDRDTDTQYF
TRBJ1-1	TRBV19	.	TRBD1	CASRKIGQGRTEAFF
TRBJ2-2	TRBV5-4	.	TRBD1	CASSFMTGASGELFF
TRBJ1-5	TRBV7-6	once	.	CASSPRPPTDFNQPQHF
TRBJ1-5	TRBV6-6	.	.	CASSYSSQPQHF
TRBJ2-1	TRBV6-5	.	.	CASSSRGFYNEQFF
TRBJ2-7	TRBV27	.	.	CASSLYYTIQRYEQYF
TRBJ1-3	TRBV15	.	.	CATSRDVAGNTIYF
TRBJ2-1	TRBV9	.	TRBD2	CASSPVLAGGPEQFF
TRBJ1-3	TRBV18	few	.	CASSPTVSSGNTIYF
TRBJ2-1	TRBV28	few	.	CASSLVPDNEQFF
TRBJ2-1	TRBV4-1	few	.	CASSQVHLSSYNEQFF
TRBJ1-1	TRBV6-1	few	.	CASTLGPQGYTEAFF
TRBJ1-6	TRBV5-6	.	TRBD1	CASSLGQGGGNSPLHF
TRBJ2-3	TRBV4-2	.	TRBD2	CASSQELAGGTDTQYF
TRBJ2-7	TRBV6-5	.	TRBD1	CASSTTQGLNEQYF
TRBJ2-3	TRBV28	.	.	CASSNPRAIRGADTQYF
TRBJ2-4	TRBV4-1	.	TRBD1	CASSPRDRAAKNIQYF
TRBJ1-1	TRBV2	.	TRBD1	CASSEEGQGWITEAFF
TRBJ2-1	TRBV27	.	TRBD2	CASSRIGTSFNDEQFF
TRBJ2-4	TRBV28	.	.	CASSLIVKNIQYF
TRBJ1-1	TRBV30	once	.	CAWTGAPSRAFF
TRBJ1-2	TRBV29-1	.	TRBD1	CSVEEWRNGTGDTLYGYTF
TRBJ2-7	TRBV6-6	.	.	CASSPRSTGTYEQYF
TRBJ2-7	TRBV5-1	.	TRBD2	CASSLSGGYTYEQYF
TRBJ2-1	TRBV5-1	few	TRBD2	CASSSATSVSYNEQFF
TRBJ1-2	TRBV5-1	.	TRBD1	CASSLDRGSGYTF
TRBJ2-1	TRBV30	.	TRBD2	CAWSVGGSYNEQFF
TRBJ2-7	TRBV18	few	TRBD1	CASSPLPGQGMEEQYF
TRBJ2-1	TRBV18	.	.	CASSPPSGWNEQFF
TRBJ1-4	TRBV9	.	.	CASISRPGTGRGKLFF
TRBJ2-7	TRBV7-2	.	TRBD2	CASSLPGTSGVRSSYEQYF
TRBJ2-5	TRBV18	.	TRBD2	CASSPTSSGRSGTQYF
TRBJ1-5	TRBV7-2	.	.	CASSTTGLPPNQPQHF
TRBJ1-2	TRBV6-1	.	.	CASSSAGVSNYGYTF
TRBJ2-2	TRBV4-3	.	TRBD2	CASSQESSGRVSGELFF
TRBJ1-2	TRBV12-5	.	TRBD1	CASGLTGTGLGGYTF
TRBJ2-3	TRBV7-2	.	TRBD2	CASSLRGGGGDTQYF
TRBJ1-4	TRBV11-2	once	.	CASSFTTTNEKLFF
TRBJ2-7	TRBV11-1	.	TRBD1	CASRRIGGQGSEQYF
TRBJ2-1	TRBV5-4	.	.	CASSSYNEQFF
TRBJ2-3	TRBV13	.	TRBD1	CASSIPGQGSADTQYF
TRBJ2-1	TRBV29-1	once	TRBD1	CSVDSPGRGRNEQFF
TRBJ1-1	TRBV20-1	.	.	CSAWGNQAFF
TRBJ1-1	TRBV7-8	.	.	CASSPRWNTEAFF
TRBJ1-3	TRBV7-2	.	TRBD1	CASKKGQGDAIYF
TRBJ1-4	TRBV18	few	.	CASSPIGAGRPTNEKLFF